This TCR beta chain was recorded in a study of beta chain features in type 1 diabetes. The study, taken as a whole, reports: Whether TCRB rearrangement is influenced by HLA type was left unresolved in this analysis. Compared to healthy donors, patients appeared to have naive, central memory and Treg TCRB repertoires that were more alike.

Since all of the isolated RNA was reverse transcribed, expressed TCRB transcripts were what got sequenced. Here immunoSEQ multiplex PCR was the method, and the copy in TCRdb shows in-frame clones only, minus some. This sample has about 160,000 clones, with 7% to 10% found just once. From germline, CDR1 is MNHNY and CDR2 SVGAGI (reference sequence). V lost 6 bases and J lost 0, with 10 bases in between. CDR3 length: 14 amino acids. About this clone itself: Its antigen is not identified.

This TCR came from a woman in her late teens or twenties in good health. Source material: central memory CD4+ T cells from blood. This chain joins TRBV6-6 and TRBJ2-3, with D possibly TRBD2 on 5 matching bases. The CDR3 DNA follows: TGTGCCAGCAGCGAGGAGGACAGCACAGATACGCAGTATTTT. This codes for CASSEEDSTDTQYF.